This TCR beta chain comes out of a study of T cells in Graves' hyperthyroidism and ophthalmopathy. This clonotype was counted many times. Its antigen is as yet unknown. Trimming stripped 5 bases from V and 4 bases from J, with 15 bases between. This CDR3 spans 14 amino acids. Germline V gene lookup returns CDR1 PRHDT and CDR2 FYEKMQ (reference sequence). Exclusion criteria comprised uncontrolled infection, other autoimmune disease, pregnancy or lactation. Thyroid ultrasound and orbital computed tomography, with clinical symptoms and serum thyroxine and TRAb, informed diagnoses. Researchers took RNA transcripts and amplified the TCR beta CDR3 regions from them. In the first-round RT-PCR of the TCR CDR3, the HTBI primer set was used. TCRdb itself ran the multiplex PCR reads through MiXCR, one entry per CDR3 protein. The sample has 540,000 or so distinct CDR3 sequences; about half are singletons. Study results and limitations: The majority of expanded thyroid clonotypes above 0.001 also appeared in blood.

The chain joins TRBV13 to TRBJ2-7; D is perhaps TRBD1 or TRBD2 (5 bases each). The sequenced sample was peripheral blood or thyroid tissue (not recorded which). The receptor's source is an adult woman with Graves' disease, either hyperthyroidism or ophthalmopathy (not recorded which). The CDR3 coding sequence is TGTGCCAGCAGCCCAAGCTTCGGGGCATACGAGCAGTACTTC. Protein sequence: CASSPSFGAYEQYF.